The rows below give T cell receptor beta chains drawn from one sample of a study of vaccination and CD4 T cells after COVID-19. Which antigens these TCRs recognize remains unknown. Each CDR3 protein is one row after TCRdb ran MiXCR on the PCR reads. This table holds about 15,000 distinct CDR3 sequences, around four fifths found once. Sample: CD4+ T cells from blood, cultured in vitro. The receptor source for this set is a human donor who had recovered from COVID-19. Both conserved end residues are trimmed from each CDR3.

TRBV7-2	TRBJ2-2	ASSLVPGVNTGELF
TRBV20-1	TRBJ2-5	SDLHGETQY
TRBV7-2	TRBJ1-6	ASRPARGSYNSPLH
TRBV7-2	TRBJ2-3	ASSLASLPDTQY
TRBV7-8	TRBJ2-2	ASSYSTGELF
TRBV27	TRBJ1-2	ASSLGGGYGYT
TRBV20-1	TRBJ1-2	SANAQAGTGDYGYT
TRBV20-1	TRBJ1-5	SARSRVSNQPQH
TRBV6-2/TRBV6-3	TRBJ2-5	ASSAGRAVGFGEQY
TRBV20-1	TRBJ1-1	SARDQQGSGTEAF
TRBV7-8	TRBJ1-2	ASSLGQDYGYT
TRBV6-1	TRBJ2-7	ASTQPGQTYEQY
TRBV20-1	TRBJ1-5	SARPYSKGSNQPQH
TRBV6-1	TRBJ1-3	ASSEAGSGNTIY
TRBV6-5	TRBJ1-5	ASSYSGQGNQPQH
TRBV20-1	TRBJ1-2	SARGSENGYT
TRBV7-2	TRBJ2-1	ASSPRTSGRSFNEQF
TRBV7-2	TRBJ2-7	ASSGTGTGVYEQY
TRBV24-1	TRBJ2-2	ATSDPSRAGGSTGELF
TRBV19	TRBJ1-5	ASSIRQGQGNQPQH
TRBV6-1	TRBJ2-7	ASSERDFSYEQY
TRBV12-3/TRBV12-4	TRBJ2-2	ASSLDGRETGELF
TRBV20-1	TRBJ1-5	SALDRGWSNQPQH
TRBV18	TRBJ1-1	ASSPSGRNTEAF
TRBV20-1	TRBJ2-1	SASGDSYNEQF
TRBV25-1	TRBJ1-1	ASRTLGGTEAF
TRBV5-6	TRBJ2-7	ASSLDRGLGEQY
TRBV6-2/TRBV6-3	TRBJ2-2	ASSLGGGRRNTGELF
TRBV28	TRBJ2-7	ASRNRGPTYEQY
TRBV20-1	TRBJ1-6	SANLITGADNSPLH
TRBV10-3	TRBJ2-7	AISPWTGDSSSSYEQY
TRBV7-9	TRBJ1-1	ASSWKGGTEAF
TRBV7-3	TRBJ2-5	ASSPRGGETQY
TRBV20-1	TRBJ2-3	SARDPHGPGTDTQY
TRBV20-1	TRBJ2-7	SARDGRRLDYEQY
TRBV28	TRBJ1-2	ASSSGVYGYT
TRBV28	TRBJ1-2	ASSFVVGRNGYT
TRBV7-2	TRBJ2-3	ASSIFEGDTQY
TRBV15	TRBJ1-6	ATTDRTNSPLH
TRBV24-1	TRBJ1-2	AAGQGEGGYT
TRBV7-2	TRBJ2-1	ASSPQGREHEQF
TRBV7-2	TRBJ2-2	ASSPPVRTGELF
TRBV19	TRBJ1-5	ASLGGTGRNQPQH
TRBV6-1	TRBJ1-2	ASSPDRASYGYT
TRBV24-1	TRBJ1-1	ATSEGTGRGTEAF
TRBV6-1	TRBJ2-3	ASPASKGQDNTDTQY
TRBV6-1	TRBJ2-3	ASSLEAPDTQY